The T cell receptor (beta chain) under discussion was sequenced for a study of blood T cell repertoires in COVID-19. Overall study: Acute and convalescent COVID-19 specimens originated in the United States, Italy and Spain. T cells, B-cell-depleted T cells, or PBMCs supplied cDNA or gDNA.

Generated by immunoSEQ multiplex PCR, the TCRdb table keeps only in-frame clones and is missing some. The sample records under 100,000 clones, roughly 86% being singletons. The CDR3 covers 17 residues. The V gene's germline CDR1 is SGHNT and CDR2 YENEEA. J lost 2 bases, V lost 5 bases, and 7 bases had no gene match. This clone was found once. The origin of this receptor is a man aged 35-49 years with acute or convalescent COVID-19. V usage is TRBV11-3 and J usage is TRBJ2-1; 12 positions agree with TRBD2. Sequenced material: peripheral blood. The DNA for the CDR3 is TGTGCCAGCAGCCCCAGACTAGCGGGAGTCCCCTACAATGAGCAGTTCTTC. It codes for CASSPRLAGVPYNEQFF.